The clone carrying this TCR beta chain appeared once. Its antigen is unidentified. The sample originates from a study of graft-versus-host responses after intestinal transplantation. Across the whole study: As for transplant type, recipients had multivisceral, liver-intestinal, or isolated intestinal grafts. Induction using anti-thymocyte globulin, followed by tacrolimus and steroids for roughly 3 years, was given to all recipients. Study conclusions and caveats: Within the allografts of patients who had graft-donor T cell macrochimerism, graft-versus-host to host-versus-graft clonal ratios were high.

Clones were read by immunoSEQ multiplex PCR, and TCRdb kept only the in-frame ones, dropping some. Of nearly 45,000 clones listed, around 90% are singletons. J was trimmed by 3 bases and V by 1 base; bases with no gene match: 3. This CDR3 is 15 amino acids long. Germline CDR1 reads LNHDA; CDR2 reads SQIVND (reference sequence). The TCR originated in a human patient who received an intestinal transplant, so some T cells may come from the graft donor. J is TRBJ2-1 and V is TRBV19; the match to TRBD2 covers 7 bases. The material was PBMCs, obtained 524 days after transplant. CDR3 protein: CASSIGGSVYNEQFF. DNA for the CDR3: TGTGCCAGTAGTATAGGCGGGAGCGTCTACAATGAGCAGTTCTTC.